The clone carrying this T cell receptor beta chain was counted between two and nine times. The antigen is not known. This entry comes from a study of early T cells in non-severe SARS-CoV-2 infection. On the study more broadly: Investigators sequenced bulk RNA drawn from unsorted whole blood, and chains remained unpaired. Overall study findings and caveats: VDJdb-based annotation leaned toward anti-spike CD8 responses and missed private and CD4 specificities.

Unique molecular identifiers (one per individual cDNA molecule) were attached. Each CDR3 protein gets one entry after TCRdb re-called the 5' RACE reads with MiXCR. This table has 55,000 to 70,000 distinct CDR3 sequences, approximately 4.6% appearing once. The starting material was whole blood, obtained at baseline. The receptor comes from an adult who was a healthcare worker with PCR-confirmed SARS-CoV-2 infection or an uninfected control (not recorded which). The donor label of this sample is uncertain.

The CDR3 reads CSARVSEARVAYGYTF. For the CDR3, the DNA is TGCAGTGCTAGAGTGAGTGAGGCGAGGGTGGCCTATGGCTACACCTTC. The chain joins TRBV20-1 to TRBJ1-2; D is undetermined. The CDR3 is 16 residues long. The V end lost 1 base, the J end lost 4 bases, and 19 bases lay between the germline ends. In germline, CDR1 is DFQATT, CDR2 SNEGSKA (reference sequence).